The 27 T cell receptor beta chains reported below all come from one sample, sequenced in a study of cytomegalovirus exposure and HLA in healthy donors. Amplification used 60 Vbeta primers and 13 Jbeta primers. The method was immunoSEQ multiplex PCR; TCRdb's version includes in-frame clones alone and lacks a portion of them. Its listing shows 40,000 or so clones. Sequenced input: PBMCs. These receptors all stem from a woman aged 25 to 39 in good health and CMV-seropositive.

The rearrangement uses TRBV29-1 and TRBJ1-2, with 12 bases that match TRBD1. After removal of 8 bases from V and 2 bases from J, the junction contained 3 bases not matched to a gene. Germline V lookup: CDR1 SQVTM, CDR2 ANQGSEA. The CDR3 sequence is 13 residues long. CDR3 DNA sequence: TGCAGCACCGGGACAGGGGGCAACTATGGCTACACCTTC. Its protein product is CSTGTGGNYGYTF.

This chain uses TRBV7-9 with TRBJ2-3; 7 nucleotides agree with TRBD1. Germline V gene lookup returns CDR1 SEHNR and CDR2 FQNEAQ (reference sequence). Unmatched junction bases numbered 0, after V lost 3 bases and J lost 6 bases. The CDR3 loop spans 12 amino acids. CDR3 nucleotides: TGTGCCAGCAGCTTCAGGGGGGATACGCAGTATTTT. Encoded protein: CASSFRGDTQYF.

The V call is TRBV9, the J call TRBJ2-3, with 10 bases matching TRBD2. The ends lost 5 bases at V and 5 bases at J; junction bases unmatched: 8. The CDR3 runs 15 residues. The V gene's germline CDR1 is SGDLS and CDR2 YYNGEE. CDR3 region: CASSRSGGAEDTQYF. CDR3 in DNA: TGTGCCAGCAGTCGAAGCGGGGGGGCCGAAGATACGCAGTATTTT.

The chain joins TRBV9 to TRBJ2-1; D possibly corresponds to TRBD1 (6 bases). Trimming removed 4 bases at V and 3 bases at J, with 14 bases between. The CDR3 length is 15 residues. Germline lookup yields CDR1 SGDLS and CDR2 YYNGEE. CDR3 residues: CASSSGQGNYNEQFF. In DNA, the CDR3 is TGTGCCAGCAGCTCGGGACAAGGGAACTACAATGAGCAGTTCTTC.

The rearrangement joins TRBV23-1 to TRBJ1-2, with D perhaps matching TRBD1 (6 bases). TRBV23-1 is an open reading frame, and its role is uncertain. This CDR3 has 15 residues. V was pared by 4 bases and J by 5 bases, with 17 bases between. The CDR3 coding sequence is TGCGCCAGCAGTCTCAGGGGAAGTGTCGGATATGGCTACACCTTC. Its protein product is CASSLRGSVGYGYTF.

V usage is TRBV5-1 and J usage is TRBJ2-2; 7 nucleotides match TRBD1. Germline CDR1 SGHRS, CDR2 YFSETQ. CDR3 length equals 15 residues. J lost 0 bases, V lost 3 bases, and 2 bases had no gene match. Here the CDR3 DNA reads TGCGCCAGCAGCTCGGGACAGTCGAACACCGGGGAGCTGTTTTTT. Protein sequence: CASSSGQSNTGELFF.

V gene TRBV5-6 combines with J gene TRBJ1-4; 10 bases align to TRBD1. The germline gives CDR1 SGHDT, CDR2 YYEEEE. The V gene end was trimmed by 2 bases and the J gene end by 1 base; junction bases not matched to a gene: 2. The CDR3 loop spans 16 amino acids. Written as DNA, the CDR3 is TGTGCCAGCAGCTTCGGACAGGGGGTAACTAATGAAAAACTGTTTTTT. This sequence encodes CASSFGQGVTNEKLFF.

The J gene is TRBJ2-1, the V gene TRBV10-3, with D possibly matching TRBD2 (6 bases). The germline CDR1 and CDR2 sequences are ENHRY and SYGVKD. The CDR3 length is 12 residues. Trimming stripped 4 bases from V and 10 bases from J, with 11 bases between. CDR3 residues: CAISAGLPEQFF. The CDR3 bases are TGTGCCATCAGTGCCGGACTACCCGAGCAGTTCTTC.

The chain joins TRBV14 to TRBJ2-7, with 7 bases matching TRBD2. After removal of 4 bases from V and 4 bases from J, the junction contained 7 bases not matched to a gene. The CDR3 covers 14 residues. Germline V lookup: CDR1 SGHDN, CDR2 FVKESK. In nucleotides, the CDR3 is TGTGCCAGCAGCCCCTGGGAGGGATATTACGAGCAGTACTTC. Protein sequence: CASSPWEGYYEQYF. The full variable domain, in which reference TRBV14 and TRBJ2-7 provide the parts outside the CDR3, is EAGVTQFPSHSVIEKGQTVTLRCDPISGHDNLYWYRRVMGKEIKFLLHFVKESKQDESGMPNNRFLAERTGGTYSTLKVQPAELEDSGVYFCASSPWEGYYEQYFGPGTRLTVT.

The J gene is TRBJ1-1, the V gene TRBV27; D may be TRBD1 (5 bases). Germline lookup yields CDR1 MNHEY and CDR2 SMNVEV (reference sequence). V lost 4 bases, J lost 4 bases, and 13 bases lay in between. This CDR3 is built from 14 residues. CDR3 loop: CASSSGLGGTEAFF. The CDR3 DNA follows: TGTGCCAGCAGTTCCGGATTGGGGGGCACTGAAGCTTTCTTT.

The chain joins TRBV6-5 to TRBJ2-5; a weak D match, TRBD1 (5 bases). Trimming removed 6 bases at V and 2 bases at J, with 16 bases between. The germline V gene encodes CDR1 MNHEY and CDR2 SVGAGI. The length of the CDR3 is 15 residues. CDR3 nucleotides: TGTGCCAGCAGCCCATTTGGCCAGGGTCAAGAGACCCAGTACTTC. The encoded protein is CASSPFGQGQETQYF.

Comments on this clone: One end of the junction is discordant with germline, which a read error may explain. The V call is TRBV30, the J call TRBJ2-5; TRBD2 matches 7 bases. Germline-derived CDR1 and CDR2 are GTSNPN and SVGIG (reference sequence). The CDR3 has 15 residues. The CDR3 here is CAGSPTGGIQETQYF. The CDR3, as DNA: TGTGCCGGGAGCCCGACCGGGGGGATCCAAGAGACCCAGTACTTC. The full variable domain, with the rest looked up from reference TRBV30 and TRBJ2-5, is SQTIHQWPATLVQPVGSPLSLECTVEGTSNPNLYWYRQAAGRGLQLLFYSVGIGQISSEVPQNLSASRPQDRQFILSSKKLLLSDSGFYLCAGSPTGGIQETQYFGPGTRLLVL.

The CDR3, as DNA: TGTGCCAGCAGCTTCGATGGACTAGCGGGTAGCTCCTACGAGCAGTACTTC. Translation gives CASSFDGLAGSSYEQYF. This chain uses TRBV7-9 with TRBJ2-7, with TRBD2 identical over 11 bases. Germline V CDR1 and CDR2: SEHNR, FQNEAQ (reference sequence). The CDR3 totals 17 residues. Unmatched junction bases numbered 7, after V lost 3 bases and J lost 0 bases.

The genes are TRBV7-2 and TRBJ1-1; D is undetermined. This CDR3 has 16 amino acids. Per germline, CDR1 SGHTA and CDR2 FQGNSA. Deletions cut 3 bases from V and 5 bases from J, with 19 bases between. The CDR3 here is CASSLVRGGIATEAFF. The CDR3, as DNA: TGTGCCAGCAGCTTGGTCCGTGGAGGAATTGCGACTGAAGCTTTCTTT.

V gene TRBV6-5 combines with J gene TRBJ1-5; no clear D gene. This CDR3 region has 14 residues. V was clipped by 7 bases and J by 7 bases, with 17 bases between them. Germline values: CDR1 MNHEY, CDR2 SVGAGI. CDR3 amino acids: CASNERGGQQPQHF. CDR3 coding DNA: TGTGCCAGCAACGAACGGGGAGGGCAACAGCCCCAGCATTTT.

The chain joins TRBV2 to TRBJ1-4; tentatively, D is TRBD1 (5 bases). The CDR3 is 14 residues long. The germline CDR1 and CDR2 sequences are SNHLY and FYNNEI. Trimming removed 3 bases from V and 7 bases from J, with 12 bases in between. The CDR3 sequence is CASSDRGVGEKLFF. CDR3 DNA sequence: TGTGCCAGCAGTGACCGGGGGGTTGGTGAAAAACTGTTTTTT.

V gene TRBV29-1 combines with J gene TRBJ1-1, with a possible D match to TRBD1 (6 bases). Trimming took 3 bases from V and 1 from J, leaving 18 bases between them. This CDR3 is built from 16 residues. Germline-derived CDR1 and CDR2 are SQVTM and ANQGSEA. The CDR3 nucleotides read TGCAGCGTTGAGGGACACCAAGGGTGGGGGAACACTGAAGCTTTCTTT. Its translation is CSVEGHQGWGNTEAFF.

This chain uses TRBV4-2 with TRBJ2-1, with D tentatively TRBD2 (6 bases). Germline CDR1 and CDR2: LGHNA and YNFKEQ. The CDR3 totals 14 residues. V lost 1 base and J lost 5, with 9 bases in between. The CDR3 loop is CASSQATGDNEQFF. The CDR3 coding sequence is TGTGCCAGCAGCCAAGCAACGGGGGACAATGAGCAGTTCTTC.

J is TRBJ2-6 and V is TRBV7-9; D may be TRBD2 (5 bases). V lost 11 bases and J 3 bases, leaving 14 bases between the germline ends. CDR3 length equals 14 residues. The germline gives CDR1 SEHNR, CDR2 FQNEAQ (reference sequence). Here the CDR3 DNA reads TGTGCCGTTGAAACCGGGGATGGGGCCAACGTCCTGACTTTC. This gives the protein CAVETGDGANVLTF.

CDR3 sequence reads: CASSLNPTSGGRTYNEQFF. The CDR3 bases are TGTGCCAGCAGCTTAAATCCTACTAGCGGGGGGCGAACCTACAATGAGCAGTTCTTC. The chain uses TRBV7-2 and TRBJ2-1, with 12 bases identical to TRBD2. The CDR3 is 19 residues long. J was trimmed by 2 bases and V by 2 bases; bases with no gene match: 10. The germline gives CDR1 SGHTA, CDR2 FQGNSA.

The chain joins TRBV28 to TRBJ2-7, with 7 bases identical to TRBD2. Per the germline V gene, CDR1 is MDHEN and CDR2 is SYDVKM. V shed 1 base and J 2 bases; nucleotides not matched to a gene: 5. This CDR3 region has 15 residues. DNA for the CDR3: TGTGCCAGCAGTTTATCGGGGACTACCACCTACGAGCAGTACTTC. Amino acid sequence: CASSLSGTTTYEQYF.

The genes are TRBV5-1 and TRBJ2-3, with 7 bases lining up with TRBD2. The germline CDR1 and CDR2 sequences are SGHRS and YFSETQ. Trimming removed 5 bases from V and 8 bases from J; junction bases left unmatched: 11. This CDR3 is built from 14 residues. CDR3 loop: CASRLSGGGSTQYF. DNA of the CDR3: TGCGCCAGCAGGCTCTCCGGCGGGGGTTCTACGCAGTATTTT. Full variable domain (rest looked up from reference TRBV5-1 and TRBJ2-3): KAGVTQTPRYLIKTRGQQVTLSCSPISGHRSVSWYQQTPGQGLQFLFEYFSETQRNKGNFPGRFSGRQFSNSRSEMNVSTLELGDSALYLCASRLSGGGSTQYFGPGTRLTVL.

The chain is built from TRBV5-4 and TRBJ2-1; a weak D match, TRBD2 (5 bases). Germline CDR1 and CDR2: SGHNT and YYREEE (reference sequence). With 4 bases removed from V and 1 base from J, the gap between germline ends came to 15 bases. The CDR3 consists of 16 residues. The DNA for the CDR3 is TGTGCCAGCAGCCCCTCTCGGGATGTTTCCTACAATGAGCAGTTCTTC. This gives the protein CASSPSRDVSYNEQFF.

V is TRBV2 and J is TRBJ2-3, with TRBD1 matching over 8 bases. This CDR3 has 14 residues. V was clipped by 6 bases and J by 4 bases; unmatched bases: 6. Looked up from germline, CDR1 is SNHLY and CDR2 is FYNNEI. CDR3 in amino acids: CASSSGTGSDTQYF. The CDR3 DNA is TGTGCCAGCAGCTCCGGGACAGGATCAGATACGCAGTATTTT.

This chain's CDR3 is CASSLDRVGKLFF. The CDR3 region has the DNA TGTGCCAGCAGTCTTGACAGGGTTGGAAAACTGTTTTTT. The genes are TRBV27 and TRBJ1-4; 7 positions agree with TRBD1. The CDR3 spans 13 residues. From germline, CDR1 is MNHEY and CDR2 SMNVEV (reference sequence). The trim removed 5 bases at V and 10 bases at J, leaving 7 bases unmatched.

The chain employs TRBV11-2 and TRBJ2-3; TRBD2 aligns across 9 bases. J gave up 1 base and V 0 bases, and 11 bases lay outside the gene matches. The CDR3 runs 19 residues. Germline V gives CDR1 SGHAT, CDR2 FQNNGV. CDR3 DNA: TGTGCCAGCAGCTTAGATCCTTATGGCGGGGGGGCCGGCACAGATACGCAGTATTTT. The encoded protein is CASSLDPYGGGAGTDTQYF.

The CDR3 coding sequence is TGTGCCAGCAGGGGACAGGGACTTAATCAGCCCCAGCATTTT. Residues: CASRGQGLNQPQHF. The V call is TRBV6-5, the J call TRBJ1-5, with TRBD1 matching over 9 bases. CDR1 MNHEY and CDR2 SVGAGI come from the germline V gene. CDR3 length: 14 amino acids. V lost 6 bases to trimming and J lost 4 bases; unmatched junction nucleotides: 4.